The source of this T cell receptor beta chain is a study of cytomegalovirus exposure and HLA in healthy donors. Study overall: An early data release held some 85 million unique TCRs from HLA-typed donors.

Losses at the gene ends were 5 bases for V and 4 bases for J; bases not matched to a gene: 6. This CDR3 has 15 amino acids. Germline V gene sequence: CDR1 SEHNR, CDR2 FQNEAQ (reference sequence). The PCR contained 60 Vbeta and 13 Jbeta primers. TCRdb keeps only in-frame clones here, not all; method: immunoSEQ multiplex PCR. The sample records some 130,000 clones, about 81% being singletons. Turning to this clone: Its cognate antigen is unknown.

Overall study results and limits: Reportedly, cytomegalovirus status was diagnosed with high sensitivity and specificity. Later work found most CMV-associated TCR beta chains apparently HLA-restricted. It was confirmed in vitro that a few of the CMV-associated chains were specific for CMV antigens.

The chain has TRBV7-9 and TRBJ2-1; 9 bases agree with TRBD2. The sequence was collected from a woman aged 45-59 years in good health and CMV-seropositive. Sequenced input: PBMCs. CDR3 in DNA: TGTGCCAGCAGCCGTGGTCTAGCGGGGTACAATGAGCAGTTCTTC. It specifies CASSRGLAGYNEQFF.